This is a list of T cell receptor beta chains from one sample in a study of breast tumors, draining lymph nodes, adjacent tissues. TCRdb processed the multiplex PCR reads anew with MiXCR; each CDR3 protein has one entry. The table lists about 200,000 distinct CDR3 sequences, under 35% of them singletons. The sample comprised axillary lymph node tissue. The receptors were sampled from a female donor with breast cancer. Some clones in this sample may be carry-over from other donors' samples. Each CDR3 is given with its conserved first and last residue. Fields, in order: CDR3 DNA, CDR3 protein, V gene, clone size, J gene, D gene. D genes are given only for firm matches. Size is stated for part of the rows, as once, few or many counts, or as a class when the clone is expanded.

DNA: TGTGCCAGTAGTGGGACAGGGACTTCACCCCTCCACTTT
CDR3: CASSGTGTSPLHF
V: TRBV19
size: NA
J: TRBJ1-6
D: TRBD1

DNA: TGCAGTGCTAGAGCTCTTAGCGGGAATCTGGAGACCCAGTACTTC
CDR3: CSARALSGNLETQYF
V: TRBV20-1
size: many
J: TRBJ2-5
D: TRBD2

DNA: TGCAGTGCTAGAGGACTAGCGGGGGGGCCTTTGCGCGAGACCCAGTACTTC
CDR3: CSARGLAGGPLRETQYF
V: TRBV20-1
size: NA
J: TRBJ2-5
D: TRBD2

DNA: TGTGCCAGTAGTATGGTACGGGACACTGAAGCTTTCTTT
CDR3: CASSMVRDTEAFF
V: TRBV19
size: few
J: TRBJ1-1
D: NA

DNA: TGCAGTGCGCGAAAAGGGGGACAAGAGACCCAGTACTTC
CDR3: CSARKGGQETQYF
V: TRBV20-1
size: few
J: TRBJ2-5
D: NA

DNA: TGTGCCAGCAGTCCCCAGGGGACAGGGAGGGGCACCGGGGAGCTGTTTTTT
CDR3: CASSPQGTGRGTGELFF
V: TRBV6-6
size: NA
J: TRBJ2-2
D: TRBD1

DNA: TGCAGTGCTAGGTCTAGCGGGAGGCGACACAATGAGCAGTTCTTC
CDR3: CSARSSGRRHNEQFF
V: TRBV20-1
size: many
J: TRBJ2-1
D: TRBD2

DNA: TGTGCCAGCACCCCCCGTGCGGGGAACACCGGGGAGCTGTTTTTT
CDR3: CASTPRAGNTGELFF
V: TRBV27
size: NA
J: TRBJ2-2
D: NA

DNA: TGTGCCACAGTTGCTAGCGGGAGATCCGAGCAGTACTTC
CDR3: CATVASGRSEQYF
V: TRBV6-5
size: many
J: TRBJ2-7
D: TRBD2

DNA: TGTGCCAGCAGCCAACCGGCCGGCACCGGGGAGCTGTTTTTT
CDR3: CASSQPAGTGELFF
V: TRBV4-2
size: many
J: TRBJ2-2
D: NA